The 32 T cell receptor beta chains below all came from one sample that was sequenced in a study of regulatory T cells in long-lasting Graves disease. Relying on iRepertoire HTBI primers and Arm-PCR of CDR3 regions, the team built TCR beta libraries. TCRdb passed the multiplex PCR reads through MiXCR, listing each CDR3 protein once. Of approximately 440,000 distinct CDR3 sequences listed, roughly 17% are singletons. Sample time point: newly diagnosed GD, antithyroid drugs for less than 3 months. The TCR library was made from RNA that had been extracted from PBMCs in TRIzol. The data also belong to a second study, concerning T cells in Graves' hyperthyroidism and ophthalmopathy.

Here the sequenced sample was peripheral blood mononuclear cells (PBMCs), taken at new diagnosis, from a patient treated with antithyroid drugs. Receptor source: a man between 35 and 55 years old with Graves disease.

This clonotype was found a few times. V usage is TRBV7-3 and J usage is TRBJ2-7; 11 nucleotides agree with TRBD1. CDR1 is SGHTA and CDR2 is FQGTGA in the germline V gene. V lost 2 bases and J lost 3; bases outside the gene matches: 3. The CDR3 is made up of 15 amino acids. Here the CDR3 reads CASSLAGTGGYEQYF. CDR3 nucleotides: TGTGCCAGCAGCTTAGCCGGGACAGGGGGCTACGAGCAGTACTTC.

The chain uses TRBV9 and TRBJ2-3; D gene ambiguous. The CDR3 length is 14 residues. CDR1 is SGDLS, CDR2 YYNGEE, per germline. Deletions cut 0 bases from V and 0 bases from J, with 5 bases between. Written as DNA, the CDR3 is TGTGCCAGCAGCGTAGCTATTAGCACAGATACGCAGTATTTT. This encodes CASSVAISTDTQYF.

This clonotype was seen repeatedly, ten times or more. The J gene is TRBJ1-2, the V gene TRBV30; no reliable D call. The germline V gene encodes CDR1 GTSNPN and CDR2 SVGIG (reference sequence). The CDR3 runs to 12 residues. The V end lost 3 bases, the J end lost 5 bases, and 10 bases lay between the germline ends. The CDR3 spells CAWSLGFYGYTF. The CDR3 DNA follows: TGTGCCTGGAGCCTAGGTTTTTATGGCTACACCTTC.

This clonotype came up many times. The CDR3, as DNA: TGTGCTAGTGGTTTGGTAAGCCTGGCCACTGAAGCTTTCTTT. Protein product: CASGLVSLATEAFF. This chain connects TRBV12-5 to TRBJ1-1; D uncertain. The ends were cut back, 0 bases at V and 4 bases at J, with 9 bases in the middle. In germline, CDR1 is LGHNT, CDR2 FRNRAP. The CDR3 is 14 residues long.

In this sample, this clonotype turned up a few times. This sequence joins TRBV28 and TRBJ2-5, with a possible D match to TRBD1 (6 bases). Germline V gene data show CDR1 as MDHEN and CDR2 as SYDVKM. This CDR3 is built from 15 residues. V gave up 4 bases and J gave up 1 base, with 13 bases separating them. The CDR3 reads CASSSKGQSQETQYF. The CDR3 nucleotides are TGTGCCAGCAGTTCTAAGGGACAAAGCCAAGAGACCCAGTACTTC.

This clonotype occurred many times. The chain combines TRBV11-2 with TRBJ1-1; D call uncertain. V dropped 5 bases and J dropped 1 base, with 11 bases sitting between them. Per germline, CDR1 SGHAT and CDR2 FQNNGV. CDR3 length: 14 residues. CDR3 loop: CASSARRRNTEAFF. The CDR3 DNA follows: TGTGCCAGCAGCGCCAGACGAAGGAACACTGAAGCTTTCTTT. The full variable domain, completed using reference TRBV11-2 and TRBJ1-1, is EAGVAQSPRYKIIEKRQSVAFWCNPISGHATLYWYQQILGQGPKLLIQFQNNGVVDDSQLPKDRFSAERLKGVDSTLKIQPAKLEDSAVYLCASSARRRNTEAFFGQGTRLTVV.

This clonotype was seen ten or more times. The chain has TRBV24-1 and TRBJ2-1; TRBD1 matches 10 bases. The trim removed 4 bases at V and 2 bases at J, leaving 4 bases unmatched. Germline lookup yields CDR1 KGHDR and CDR2 SFDVKD. The CDR3 is 16 amino acids. The CDR3 DNA follows: TGTGCCACCAGTGAGACCGGGACAGGGGCCTACAATGAGCAGTTCTTC. Residues: CATSETGTGAYNEQFF.

V gene TRBV12-3 or TRBV12-4 combines with J gene TRBJ2-1, with 10 nucleotides matching TRBD2. This CDR3 region has 15 residues. The trim removed 5 bases at V and 5 bases at J, leaving 6 bases unmatched. DNA of the CDR3: TGTGCCAGCAGTCTTACTAGCGGGATCGACAATGAGCAGTTCTTC. Translated, it gives CASSLTSGIDNEQFF.

This clonotype was detected many times. V is TRBV3-1 and J is TRBJ1-2; 7 bases fit TRBD1. With V trimmed by 2 bases and J by 2 bases, 23 bases remained unmatched. From germline, CDR1 is LGHDT and CDR2 YNNKEL (reference sequence). CDR3 length: 21 residues. The chain's CDR3 is CASSQLNPGQSVKFWNYGYTF. The CDR3 DNA reads as TGTGCCAGCAGCCAACTGAACCCGGGACAGTCGGTGAAGTTCTGGAACTATGGCTACACCTTC.

The chain recombines TRBV20-1 with TRBJ1-2; no clear D gene. Germline-derived CDR1 and CDR2 are DFQATT and SNEGSKA (reference sequence). V lost 2 bases, J lost 5 bases, and 9 bases lay in between. The CDR3 sequence is 12 residues long. The CDR3 is CSARQDPYGYTF. CDR3 DNA sequence: TGCAGTGCTAGACAGGACCCGTATGGCTACACCTTC.

The chain has TRBV6-5 and TRBJ2-4; D is possibly TRBD1 or TRBD2 (7 bases each). Deletions cut 4 bases from V and 9 bases from J, with 16 bases between. There are 14 residues in the CDR3. Looked up from germline, CDR1 is MNHEY and CDR2 is SVGAGI. CDR3 region: CASSFPGQRGIQYF. In DNA, the CDR3 is TGTGCCAGCAGTTTTCCGGGACAGCGGGGCATTCAGTACTTC.

This clonotype was counted a few times. The V call is TRBV19, the J call TRBJ1-5; 7 positions agree with TRBD1. This CDR3 region has 16 residues. The junction had 7 bases not matched to a gene; V was cut back by 2 bases and J by 3 bases. Germline CDR1 reads LNHDA; CDR2 reads SQIVND (reference sequence). The CDR3, as DNA: TGTGCCAGTAGTATAAACAGGGGCGGAAACAATCAGCCCCAGCATTTT. Protein sequence: CASSINRGGNNQPQHF.

This clonotype was counted at least ten times. The chain carries TRBV20-1 and TRBJ2-3; D may be TRBD1 (6 bases). V was clipped by 7 bases and J by 5 bases, with 16 bases between them. This CDR3 contains 13 residues. In germline, CDR1 is DFQATT, CDR2 SNEGSKA (reference sequence). The CDR3 DNA sequence: TGCAGTGAACCGGACAGCTACGGAGATACGCAGTATTTT. It codes for CSEPDSYGDTQYF.

This clonotype was seen repeatedly, ten times or more. V is TRBV7-3 and J is TRBJ2-7, with 12 bases lining up with TRBD2. CDR3 length equals 15 residues. V was pared by 1 base and J by 7 bases, with 5 bases of the junction left unmatched. Germline-derived CDR1 and CDR2 are SGHTA and FQGTGA. DNA of the CDR3: TGTGCCAGCAGCTTAAACGGACTAGCGGGATCGGAGCAGTACTTC. Translated: CASSLNGLAGSEQYF.

About this clonotype: A much larger clone differs from this one at a single base, so this may be a read error. The genes are TRBV7-2 and TRBJ2-1, with TRBD2 matching over 8 bases. The closer fit of TRBJ2-5 to the DNA end suggests the J call may be wrong. The CDR3 sequence is 16 residues long. Germline CDR1 is SGHTA and CDR2 is FQGNSA. The CDR3 is CASNPSSSGTRKTQYF. For the CDR3, the DNA is TGTGCCAGCAACCCGAGCAGTAGCGGGACCCGAAAGACCCAGTACTTC.

With respect to this clonotype: A much larger clone differs from this one at a single base, so this may be a read error. The chain couples TRBV7-9 to TRBJ2-1; 7 positions agree with TRBD1. The length of the CDR3 is 14 residues. J lost 5 bases, V lost 5 bases, and 6 bases had no gene match. Per germline, CDR1 SEHNR and CDR2 FQNEAQ (reference sequence). CDR3 sequence (DNA): TGTGCCAGCAGCCTTCTCGGACAGGACAATGAGCAGTTCTTC. It specifies CASSLLGQDNEQFF.

The chain links TRBV28 to TRBJ2-3, with D possibly TRBD2 on 6 matching bases. This CDR3 is built from 16 residues. Trimming cost V 2 bases and J 0 bases, with 12 bases left between them. Germline V gene data show CDR1 as MDHEN and CDR2 as SYDVKM. CDR3 sequence reads: CASSLEAGPSTDTQYF. CDR3 DNA: TGTGCCAGCAGTTTAGAAGCGGGTCCTAGCACAGATACGCAGTATTTT.

This clonotype has ten or more counts. The CDR3 DNA reads TGTGCCAGCATGAACCCGACTAGTCAGTACGAGCAGTACTTC. This codes for CASMNPTSQYEQYF. This chain links TRBV28 with TRBJ2-7, with D possibly matching TRBD2 (6 bases). This CDR3 spans 14 amino acids. The V end lost 7 bases, the J end lost 4 bases, and 17 bases lay between the germline ends. The germline gives CDR1 MDHEN, CDR2 SYDVKM.

There are many counts of this clonotype. The rearrangement uses TRBV12-3 or TRBV12-4 and TRBJ2-1, with TRBD1 matching 12 bases. This CDR3 has 17 amino acids. Unmatched junction bases numbered 11, after V lost 1 base and J lost 10 bases. This chain's CDR3 is CASSLGAGTGGLGEQFF. The CDR3 nucleotides read TGTGCCAGCAGTTTAGGGGCAGGGACAGGGGGCTTAGGCGAGCAGTTCTTC.

This clonotype was observed many times. The chain combines TRBV3-1 with TRBJ2-1, with 9 nucleotides matching TRBD2. Trimming took 4 bases from V and 10 from J; bases not matched to a gene: 5. CDR1 and CDR2 from the germline V gene are LGHDT and YNNKEL (reference sequence). CDR3 length: 13 amino acids. This CDR3 reads CASSPSGRREQFF. Written as DNA, the CDR3 is TGTGCCAGCAGCCCCAGCGGGAGGCGCGAGCAGTTCTTC.

The chain is built from TRBV24-1 and TRBJ2-2; TRBD2 matches at 12 bases. The CDR3 runs 17 residues. The ends lost 4 bases at V and 3 bases at J; junction bases unmatched: 5. Germline values: CDR1 KGHDR, CDR2 SFDVKD. The CDR3 nucleotides are TGTGCCACCAGTGAACCTAGCGGGAGGGCCGACACCGGGGAGCTGTTTTTT. It codes for CATSEPSGRADTGELFF.

V usage is TRBV12-3 or TRBV12-4 and J usage is TRBJ1-2, with D possibly matching TRBD1 (5 bases). The CDR3 length is 14 residues. V gave up 8 bases and J gave up 4 bases, with 17 bases separating them. This CDR3 is CASRRGRRGYGYTF. The CDR3 nucleotides are TGTGCCAGCCGACGGGGCAGGCGGGGCTATGGCTACACCTTC.

This clonotype was detected many times. V gene TRBV30 combines with J gene TRBJ1-1, with D possibly TRBD1 on 5 matching bases. This CDR3 region has 18 residues. The V gene lost 2 bases and the J gene lost 4 bases, with 26 bases spanning the gap. Germline CDR1 GTSNPN, CDR2 SVGIG (reference sequence). The CDR3 nucleotides are TGTGCCTGGAGTCCTGGAAGGGGAAAAGGTTATAATGGCACTGAAGCTTTCTTT. Amino acids: CAWSPGRGKGYNGTEAFF.

This clonotype was recorded many times. The chain employs TRBV29-1 and TRBJ2-7; a weak D match, TRBD1 (6 bases). This CDR3 region has 11 residues. Germline CDR1 is SQVTM and CDR2 is ANQGSEA. V was cut by 8 bases and J by 7 bases, with 15 bases left in between. The CDR3 is CSFWWGQEQYF. CDR3 bases: TGCAGCTTCTGGTGGGGGCAGGAGCAGTACTTC.

This clonotype was seen at least ten times. This chain uses TRBV20-1 with TRBJ2-7; 7 nucleotides line up with TRBD1. The CDR3 totals 13 residues. Germline-derived CDR1 and CDR2 are DFQATT and SNEGSKA (reference sequence). Losses at the gene ends were 6 bases for V and 0 bases for J; bases not matched to a gene: 5. The CDR3 is CSAGGDSSYEQYF. The CDR3 DNA reads TGCAGTGCAGGGGGCGACAGCTCCTACGAGCAGTACTTC.

This clonotype showed up many times. V gene TRBV9 combines with J gene TRBJ2-2; no firm D call. Germline assignment: CDR1 SGDLS and CDR2 YYNGEE. V gave up 0 bases and J gave up 4 bases, with 13 bases separating them. This CDR3 spans 16 amino acids. The DNA for the CDR3 is TGTGCCAGCAGCGTAGTTGTGGACGCAGTCACCGGGGAGCTGTTTTTT. Its translation is CASSVVVDAVTGELFF. Drawing the rest from reference TRBV9 and TRBJ2-2, the complete variable domain is DSGVTQTPKHLITATGQRVTLRCSPRSGDLSVYWYQQSLDQGLQFLIQYYNGEERAKGNILERFSAQQFPDLHSELNLSSLELGDSALYFCASSVVVDAVTGELFFGEGSRLTVL.

This chain links TRBV7-2 with TRBJ2-5, with D possibly being TRBD1 (6 bases). The V gene's germline CDR1 is SGHTA and CDR2 FQGNSA. The CDR3 loop spans 15 amino acids. Trimming took 4 bases from V and 2 from J, leaving 14 bases between them. CDR3 in DNA: TGTGCCAGCAGCTCCTCGGGACATAAACAAGAGACCCAGTACTTC. Its protein is CASSSSGHKQETQYF.

This clonotype was detected ten times or more. A junction end diverges from the germline sequence, so it may reflect a read error. J is TRBJ2-5 and V is TRBV5-1; TRBD2 is a possible D gene (6 bases). CDR1 SGHRS and CDR2 YFSETQ come from the germline V gene. The CDR3 sequence is 14 residues long. The CDR3 nucleotides are TGTGCCAGCAGTCGACCGGGACTCCAAGAGACCCAGTACTTC. It codes for CASSRPGLQETQYF.

This clonotype was counted many times. The chain uses TRBV20-1 and TRBJ2-3; the match to TRBD2 covers 12 bases. The CDR3 totals 15 residues. Germline V gene lookup returns CDR1 DFQATT and CDR2 SNEGSKA (reference sequence). V dropped 0 bases and J dropped 6; count of bases not matched to a gene: 4. This chain's CDR3 is CSARDLTSGGDTQYF. In DNA, the CDR3 is TGCAGTGCTAGAGACCTCACTAGCGGGGGGGATACGCAGTATTTT.

The table lists this clonotype with a count of one. A much larger clone lies a single base off, so this may be a read error. A read error is likely, as this CDR3 ends without the conserved phenylalanine or tryptophan. This chain connects TRBV2 to TRBJ2-5; 9 nucleotides match TRBD1. CDR3 size: 13 residues. Unmatched junction bases numbered 8, after V lost 6 bases and J lost 9 bases. Germline CDR1 reads SNHLY; CDR2 reads FYNNEI. The CDR3 here is CASSPGTGNPQYS. The CDR3 DNA reads TGTGCCAGCAGCCCCGGGACAGGGAATCCCCAGTACTCC.

This clonotype appeared many times. Here the CDR3 reads CASSLGSVSSYNEQFF. CDR3 DNA sequence: TGTGCCAGCAGCTTAGGCAGCGTCAGCTCCTACAATGAGCAGTTCTTC. This sequence joins TRBV11-2 and TRBJ2-1; unclear D gene. The CDR3 totals 16 residues. The germline V gene has CDR1 SGHAT and CDR2 FQNNGV. Trimming pared 1 base from V and 0 bases from J, leaving 10 bases between.

Of note for this clonotype: The junction and the germline gene differ at one end; a read error may be behind it. This chain uses TRBV6-1 with TRBJ2-7, with unresolved D. CDR1 and CDR2 from the germline V gene are MNHNS and SASEGT. This CDR3 is 15 amino acids long. CDR3 coding DNA: TGTGCCAGCAGGGGTAACGGGCCCCACTCCTACGAGCGGTACTTC. This translates into CASRGNGPHSYERYF.